The 18 T cell receptor beta chains given below trace back to one sample, sequenced in a study of CD8+CD57+ T cells in acquired aplastic anemia. The template used for profiling TCR beta VDJ and CDR3 was genomic DNA. A single record per CDR3 protein comes from TCRdb applying MiXCR to the reads. The profile shows around 140,000 distinct CDR3 sequences, around 41% of them singletons. The specimen was sorted CD4+, CD8+, or CD8+CD57+ T cells (not recorded which) from PBMCs. The receptors were sampled from a human donor in good health, serving as a control.

This clonotype was recorded at least ten times. The chain couples TRBV6-1 to TRBJ1-5; no firm D call. Per germline, CDR1 MNHNS and CDR2 SASEGT. This CDR3 has 14 amino acids. Trimming stripped 3 bases from V and 2 bases from J, with 8 bases between. CDR3 loop: CASSDVLGNQPQHF. Here the CDR3 DNA reads TGTGCCAGCAGTGACGTTCTGGGCAATCAGCCCCAGCATTTT.

This clonotype was observed at least ten times. V is TRBV24-1 and J is TRBJ2-5; 9 nucleotides agree with TRBD1. Germline trimming cut 1 base from V and 1 base from J; bases unmatched to any gene: 9. This CDR3 has 18 residues. From germline, CDR1 is KGHDR and CDR2 SFDVKD. The CDR3, as DNA: TGTGCCACCAGTGATTTTGCGGGACAGGGTTACCTCCAAGAGACCCAGTACTTC. It yields the protein CATSDFAGQGYLQETQYF.

This clonotype was found many times. This chain uses TRBV30 with TRBJ1-3; D perhaps matches TRBD1 (5 bases). The CDR3 length is 14 residues. Germline V gene sequence: CDR1 GTSNPN, CDR2 SVGIG (reference sequence). Between the trimmed V and J ends, which lost 6 bases and 0 bases, there was a span of 12 bases. The CDR3: CACHGGNSGNTIYF. CDR3 DNA: TGTGCCTGTCACGGGGGGAACTCTGGAAACACCATATATTTT.

This clonotype was seen many times. The V gene is TRBV15, the J gene TRBJ1-2, with D possibly TRBD1 on 5 matching bases. Germline-derived CDR1 and CDR2 are LNHNV and YYDKDF (reference sequence). Trimming pared 0 bases from V and 2 bases from J, leaving 10 bases between. The CDR3 covers 15 residues. CDR3 residues: CATSRDGGTNYGYTF. In DNA form, the CDR3 reads TGTGCCACCAGCAGAGATGGGGGAACAAACTATGGCTACACCTTC.

This clonotype is medium-sized by share. The gene calls are TRBV10-2 and TRBJ2-7, with TRBD1 identical over 8 bases. From germline, CDR1 is WSHSY and CDR2 SAAADI. V lost 4 bases, J lost 4 bases, and 12 bases stayed unmatched. This CDR3 has 16 amino acids. The CDR3 DNA reads TGCGCCAGCAGTGCGCACCATTGGACAGGGAAATACGAGCAGTACTTC. This gives the protein CASSAHHWTGKYEQYF.

This clonotype appeared a few times. The chain has TRBV20-1 and TRBJ2-1, with TRBD2 matching 11 bases. The CDR3 has 11 residues. Looked up from germline, CDR1 is DFQATT and CDR2 is SNEGSKA (reference sequence). V trimming: 2 bases; J trimming: 12 bases; junction bases outside the gene matches: 0. The CDR3 bases are TGCAGTGCTAGACTAGCGGGAGGGCAGTTCTTC. It specifies CSARLAGGQFF.

In its sample, this clonotype was seen many times. The chain employs TRBV11-2 and TRBJ1-6; no reliable D call. From germline, CDR1 is SGHAT and CDR2 FQNNGV. The CDR3 has 10 residues. Trimming left V 5 bases short and J 17 bases short, with 10 bases between. This CDR3 is CASSGYKVHF. CDR3 nucleotide sequence: TGTGCCAGCAGCGGCTACAAAGTCCACTTT.

The chain joins TRBV4-3 to TRBJ2-3; the D is unclear. Per germline, CDR1 LGHNA and CDR2 YSLEER. The CDR3 length is 14 residues. V dropped 1 base and J dropped 2 bases, with 7 bases sitting between them. The CDR3 here is CASSQVSPTDTQYF. CDR3 nucleotide sequence: TGCGCCAGCAGCCAAGTGTCGCCCACAGATACGCAGTATTTT.

This clonotype was detected a few times. The chain uses TRBV20-1 and TRBJ1-1, with D possibly matching TRBD1 (5 bases). The CDR3 covers 13 residues. V shed 3 bases and J shed 6 bases, with 14 bases lying between them. Looked up from germline, CDR1 is DFQATT and CDR2 is SNEGSKA (reference sequence). The CDR3 reads CSASRGADAEAFF. The CDR3 DNA reads as TGCAGTGCTAGTCGCGGGGCTGACGCTGAAGCTTTCTTT.

This clonotype was counted a few times. Mismatch with germline at one junction end may stem from a read error. The chain couples TRBV20-1 to TRBJ2-3; D possibly uses TRBD1 or TRBD2 (5 bases each). Germline V gene data show CDR1 as DFQATT and CDR2 as SNEGSKA (reference sequence). The CDR3 is 14 amino acids. DNA of the CDR3: TGCAGTGCCCGCAAGACAGCTAGCACGGATACGCAGTATTTT. Its translation is CSARKTASTDTQYF.

This clonotype showed up just once. This sequence joins TRBV20-1 and TRBJ2-7; 11 bases match TRBD2. V lost 3 bases, J lost 2 bases, and 3 bases stayed unmatched. Per the germline V gene, CDR1 is DFQATT and CDR2 is SNEGSKA (reference sequence). The CDR3 has 14 residues. The CDR3 coding sequence is TGCAGTGCTAGCGTAGCGGGGGGGCCCTACGAGCAGTACTTC. It encodes CSASVAGGPYEQYF.

This clonotype was seen repeatedly, ten times or more. The chain links TRBV15 to TRBJ1-5, with TRBD1 as a possible D gene (5 bases). V was shortened by 1 base and J by 7 bases, with 14 bases between the two germline ends. The V gene's germline CDR1 is LNHNV and CDR2 YYDKDF (reference sequence). This CDR3 comprises 15 residues. Here the CDR3 reads CATSRVGAEGQPQHF. DNA of the CDR3: TGTGCCACCAGCAGAGTCGGGGCAGAAGGACAGCCCCAGCATTTT.

The chain carries TRBV2 and TRBJ2-7; D remains unclear. The V end was cut by 8 bases, the J end by 4 bases, with 12 bases between. Germline V gene lookup returns CDR1 SNHLY and CDR2 FYNNEI. This CDR3 spans 12 amino acids. CDR3 coding DNA: TGTGCCAGCGGGCTAGTGAGGTACGAGCAGTACTTC. This codes for CASGLVRYEQYF.

The table lists this clonotype with many counts. The chain recombines TRBV7-6 with TRBJ2-6; D gene unclear. V was pared by 1 base and J by 2 bases, with 6 bases between. CDR1 SGHVS and CDR2 FNYEAQ come from the germline V gene. The CDR3 contains 15 residues. The CDR3 sequence: CASSLGVTGANVLTF. CDR3 nucleotide sequence: TGTGCCAGCAGCTTAGGGGTAACTGGGGCCAACGTCCTGACTTTC.

This clonotype was observed a handful of times. This may arise from a read error, as a much more abundant clone is one base away. Since no conserved phenylalanine or tryptophan closes the CDR3, a read error is the likely cause. V gene TRBV19 combines with J gene TRBJ1-1; 7 bases match TRBD1. V lost 6 bases to trimming and J lost 6 bases; unmatched junction nucleotides: 13. Germline V gene sequence: CDR1 LNHDA, CDR2 SQIVND (reference sequence). CDR3 size: 15 residues. The CDR3 region is CASSTKGAVYAEAFS. In DNA, the CDR3 is TGTGCCAGTAGCACCAAGGGGGCTGTGTACGCTGAAGCTTTCTCT.

The chain uses TRBV28 and TRBJ1-1; no definite D call. V lost 8 bases and J lost 0, with 10 bases in between. The CDR3 is 13 amino acids. Germline CDR1 is MDHEN and CDR2 is SYDVKM. The CDR3 here is CASAEVLNTEAFF. CDR3 nucleotide sequence: TGTGCCAGCGCCGAGGTGTTGAACACTGAAGCTTTCTTT.

This chain joins TRBV5-6 and TRBJ1-6; 9 bases are shared with TRBD1. CDR3 size: 17 residues. With 4 bases clipped from V and 6 bases from J, the junction kept 11 bases outside the gene matches. The germline CDR1 and CDR2 sequences are SGHDT and YYEEEE. The CDR3 spells CASSRSTGGKANSPLHF. The CDR3 DNA sequence: TGTGCCAGCAGCCGATCGACAGGGGGAAAGGCTAATTCACCCCTCCACTTT.

Many counts were recorded for this clonotype. The V and J genes are TRBV20-1 and TRBJ1-6, with TRBD1 matching over 7 bases. Germline-derived CDR1 and CDR2 are DFQATT and SNEGSKA (reference sequence). V lost 3 bases and J lost 6; bases outside the gene matches: 2. This CDR3 has 13 residues. In DNA form, the CDR3 reads TGCAGTGCTAGGGGGACAGTTAATTCACCCCTCCACTTT. Translation gives CSARGTVNSPLHF.